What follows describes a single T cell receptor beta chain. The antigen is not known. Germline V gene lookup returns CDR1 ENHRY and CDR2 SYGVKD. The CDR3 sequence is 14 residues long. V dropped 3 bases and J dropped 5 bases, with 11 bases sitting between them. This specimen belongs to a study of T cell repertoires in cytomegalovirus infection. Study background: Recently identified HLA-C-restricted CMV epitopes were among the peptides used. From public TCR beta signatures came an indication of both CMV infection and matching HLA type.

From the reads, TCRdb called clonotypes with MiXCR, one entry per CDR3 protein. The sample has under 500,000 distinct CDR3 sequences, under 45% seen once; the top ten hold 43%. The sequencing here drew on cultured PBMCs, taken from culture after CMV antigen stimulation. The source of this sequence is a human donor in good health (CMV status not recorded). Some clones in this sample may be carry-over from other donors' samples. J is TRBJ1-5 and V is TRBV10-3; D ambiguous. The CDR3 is CAISDNDGYQPQHF. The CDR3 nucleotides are TGTGCCATCAGTGATAATGACGGTTATCAGCCCCAGCATTTT.